Listed below are T cell receptor beta chains from one sample, sequenced in a study of radiotherapy plus CTLA-4 blockade in lung cancer. This table comes from immunoSEQ multiplex PCR, and its TCRdb copy is limited to in-frame clones, with some not included. The sample shows about 36,000 clones, around 83% of them seen only once. This specimen consisted of peripheral blood, obtained from a patient treated with radiotherapy plus ipilimumab. The receptor set was obtained from a human donor with non-small cell lung cancer who had stable disease on radiotherapy plus ipilimumab. The CDR3 runs from the conserved cysteine through the conserved F or W.

J	V	CDR3
TRBJ2-1	TRBV5-4	CASSLGTSGTYNEQFF
TRBJ2-5	TRBV7-2	CASSLGWSRLAGDQGNF
TRBJ2-3	TRBV7-2	CASSLQGLSTDTQYF
TRBJ2-4	TRBV7-2	CASSVLRDIQYF
TRBJ1-1	TRBV19	CASSINTLRGPNTEAFF
TRBJ1-2	TRBV30	CAWSAEANYGYTF
TRBJ2-5	TRBV7-6	CASSLSGRASGRRETQYF
TRBJ1-5	TRBV19	CASSVIGGNQPQHF
TRBJ2-7	TRBV11-2	CASSLSGTGSYEQYF
TRBJ1-5	TRBV2	CASRQTVNQPQHF
TRBJ2-5	TRBV11-2	CASSLDRGTEIQETQYF
TRBJ2-7	TRBV27	CASRDSISYEQYF
TRBJ2-5	TRBV11-2	CASSFETGMETQYF
TRBJ2-5	TRBV10-3	CAISPKQGAEETQYF
TRBJ1-4	TRBV11-3	CASSRGQNEKLFF
TRBJ2-2	TRBV11-2	CASSLAGRITGELFF
TRBJ2-7	TRBV11-2	CASTPMGAGTEQYF
TRBJ2-1	TRBV27	CASSTGTYNEQFF
TRBJ1-1	TRBV28	CASSFGQTMNTEAFF
TRBJ1-1	TRBV11-2	CASSLVGGTTEAFF
TRBJ2-5	TRBV4-1	CASSQETGIETQYF
TRBJ2-7	TRBV5-6	CASRLRGPPSYEQYF
TRBJ2-7	TRBV29-1	CSVESWGGGPREQYF
TRBJ2-1	TRBV5-1	CASSLVTSGFSYNEQFF
NA	TRBV19	CASSMAEGQYEQYF
TRBJ2-1	TRBV15	CATSRGSYNEQFF
TRBJ1-5	TRBV28	CASSGTGVAASNQPQHF
TRBJ2-3	TRBV6-5	CASSSLRGDTQYF
TRBJ1-5	TRBV7-2	CASSLAGGQGFNQPQHF
TRBJ2-5	TRBV7-9	CASSPPFRLAGKETQYF
TRBJ2-2	TRBV28	CASIAGATGELFF
TRBJ1-5	TRBV4-2	CASSQGDRDGSRHF
TRBJ1-4	TRBV5-1	CASNPGQGSPFEKLFF
TRBJ1-1	TRBV14	CASSLLPGNTEAFF